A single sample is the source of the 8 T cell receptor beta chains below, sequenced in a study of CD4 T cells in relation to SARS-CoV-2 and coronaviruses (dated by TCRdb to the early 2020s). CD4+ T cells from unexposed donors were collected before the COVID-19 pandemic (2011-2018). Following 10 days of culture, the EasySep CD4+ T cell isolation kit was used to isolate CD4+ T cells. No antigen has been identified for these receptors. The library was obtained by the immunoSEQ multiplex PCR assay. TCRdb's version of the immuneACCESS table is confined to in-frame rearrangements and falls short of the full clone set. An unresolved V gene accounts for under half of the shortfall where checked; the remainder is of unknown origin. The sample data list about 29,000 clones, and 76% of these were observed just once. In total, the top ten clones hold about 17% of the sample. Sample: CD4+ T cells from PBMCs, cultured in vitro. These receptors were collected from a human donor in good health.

DNA for the CDR3: TGCGCCAGCAGCCAACGTGGGGACTACGAGCAGTACTTC. Translating gives CASSQRGDYEQYF. The chain is built from TRBV4-1 and TRBJ2-7; no clear D. Per germline, CDR1 MGHRA and CDR2 YSYEKL. The CDR3 has 13 amino acids. The V end lost 2 bases, the J end lost 3 bases, and 8 bases lay between the germline ends.

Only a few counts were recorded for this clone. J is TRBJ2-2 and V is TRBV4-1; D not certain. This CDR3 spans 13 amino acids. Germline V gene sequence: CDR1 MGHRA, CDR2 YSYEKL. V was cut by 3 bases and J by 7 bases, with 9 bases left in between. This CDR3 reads CASSQPGIGELFF. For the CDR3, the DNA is TGCGCCAGCAGCCAGCCTGGAATCGGGGAGCTGTTTTTT.

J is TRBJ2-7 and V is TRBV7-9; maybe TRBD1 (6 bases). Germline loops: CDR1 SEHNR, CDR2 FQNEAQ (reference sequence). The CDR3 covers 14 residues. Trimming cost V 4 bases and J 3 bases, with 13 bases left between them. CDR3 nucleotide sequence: TGTGCCAGCAGCTCCCCTCCAGGGGACTACGAGCAGTACTTC. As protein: CASSSPPGDYEQYF.

The CDR3 here is CASSQVPRDAGYTF. In DNA form, the CDR3 reads TGCGCCAGCAGCCAAGTGCCCAGGGATGCTGGCTACACCTTC. The chain uses TRBV4-3 and TRBJ1-2; perhaps TRBD1 as D (5 bases). Trimming stripped 1 base from V and 7 bases from J, with 13 bases between. This CDR3 comprises 14 residues. Germline CDR1 LGHNA, CDR2 YSLEER.

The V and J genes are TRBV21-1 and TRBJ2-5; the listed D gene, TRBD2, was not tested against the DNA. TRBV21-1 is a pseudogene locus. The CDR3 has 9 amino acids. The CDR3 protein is CASTETQYF. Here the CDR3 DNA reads TGTGCCAGCACGGAGACCCAGTACTTC.

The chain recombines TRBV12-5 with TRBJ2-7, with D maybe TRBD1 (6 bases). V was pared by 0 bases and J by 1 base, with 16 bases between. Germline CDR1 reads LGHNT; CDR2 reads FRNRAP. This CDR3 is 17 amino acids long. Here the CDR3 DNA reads TGTGCTAGTGGTTTGGTACCCCCAGGGGTAACTTCCTACGAGCAGTACTTC. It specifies CASGLVPPGVTSYEQYF.

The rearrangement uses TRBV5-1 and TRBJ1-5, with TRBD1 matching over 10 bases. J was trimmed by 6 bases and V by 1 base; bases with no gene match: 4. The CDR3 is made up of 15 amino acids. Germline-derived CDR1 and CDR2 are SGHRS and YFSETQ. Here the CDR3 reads CASSLTGQGTQPQHF. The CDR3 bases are TGCGCCAGCAGCTTGACGGGACAGGGGACTCAGCCCCAGCATTTT.

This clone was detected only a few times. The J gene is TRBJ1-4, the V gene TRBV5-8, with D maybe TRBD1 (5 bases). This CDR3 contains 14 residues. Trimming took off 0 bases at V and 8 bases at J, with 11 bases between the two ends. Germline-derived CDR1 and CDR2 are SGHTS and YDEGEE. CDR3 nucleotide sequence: TGTGCCAGCAGCTTGGTCAGGGTGAGGGAAAAACTGTTTTTT. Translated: CASSLVRVREKLFF.